The 18 T cell receptor beta chains listed next were all sequenced from one sample in a study of control samples from healthy donors and cancer patients. Clones were read by immunoSEQ multiplex PCR, and TCRdb kept only the in-frame ones, dropping some. The sample lists fewer than 200,000 clones, 85% to 90% occurring once. Material: blood. These receptors came from a man aged 25-40 years in good health.

This chain links TRBV3-1 (or the pseudogene TRBV3-2) with TRBJ2-7; 10 positions agree with TRBD2. Germline CDR1 and CDR2: LGHDT and YNNKEL (reference sequence). The CDR3 loop spans 15 amino acids. V lost 3 bases and J lost 3; bases outside the gene matches: 5. CDR3 in DNA: TGTGCCAGCAGCCACAGAGGGACTAGCGACTACGAGCAGTACTTC. Protein: CASSHRGTSDYEQYF.

This chain connects TRBV19 to TRBJ1-5, with unresolved D. The CDR3 sequence is 14 residues long. The germline V gene has CDR1 LNHDA and CDR2 SQIVND (reference sequence). Trimming removed 5 bases at V and 1 base at J, with 9 bases between. The CDR3 region has the DNA TGTGCCAGTAGTCCCTCGACAAGCAATCAGCCCCAGCATTTT. Translated: CASSPSTSNQPQHF.

The V call is TRBV24-1, the J call TRBJ2-5; TRBD2 agrees at 15 bases. J gave up 2 bases and V 3 bases, and 6 bases lay outside the gene matches. The CDR3 consists of 18 residues. The V gene's germline CDR1 is KGHDR and CDR2 SFDVKD. The CDR3 here is CATSDPGTSGGTQETQYF. The CDR3 nucleotides read TGTGCCACCAGTGATCCCGGGACTAGCGGGGGGACACAAGAGACCCAGTACTTC.

J is TRBJ2-3 and V is TRBV28, with D uncertain. Germline V gene lookup returns CDR1 MDHEN and CDR2 SYDVKM. The CDR3 totals 15 residues. V gave up 5 bases and J gave up 3 bases, with 15 bases separating them. CDR3 protein: CASSLPGPGTDTQYF. The CDR3 coding sequence is TGTGCCAGCAGTCTTCCCGGACCCGGGACAGATACGCAGTATTTT.

The rearrangement uses TRBV6-5 and TRBJ1-1, with D possibly matching TRBD1 (6 bases). The CDR3 is 14 residues long. V was shortened by 0 bases and J by 6 bases, with 11 bases between the two germline ends. Germline CDR1 is MNHEY and CDR2 is SVGAGI. The CDR3 DNA reads as TGTGCCAGCAGTTACTCGAGGGGGGCAGCTGAAGCTTTCTTT. This codes for CASSYSRGAAEAFF.

The chain is built from TRBV7-2 and TRBJ2-5; D remains ambiguous. Per germline, CDR1 SGHTA and CDR2 FQGNSA. The CDR3 loop spans 14 amino acids. The V end was cut by 5 bases, the J end by 5 bases, with 15 bases between. CDR3 protein: CASSPGSLGETQYF. The CDR3 nucleotides read TGTGCCAGCAGCCCCGGTAGTCTCGGGGAGACCCAGTACTTC.

The V gene is TRBV28, the J gene TRBJ1-5; D not certain. This CDR3 has 14 amino acids. V lost 5 bases and J 0 bases, leaving 8 bases between the germline ends. Germline-derived CDR1 and CDR2 are MDHEN and SYDVKM. CDR3 amino acids: CASSLKYSNQPQHF. CDR3 nucleotide sequence: TGTGCCAGCAGTCTAAAGTATAGCAATCAGCCCCAGCATTTT.

This clone was counted between two and nine times. This chain joins TRBV19 and TRBJ2-1, with 9 bases lining up with TRBD1. The CDR3 contains 15 residues. Per germline, CDR1 LNHDA and CDR2 SQIVND (reference sequence). V trimming: 6 bases; J trimming: 9 bases; junction bases outside the gene matches: 12. The CDR3 coding sequence is TGTGCCAGTAGGGGACAGGGTCGTTGGGTTGCTGAGCAGTTCTTC. This codes for CASRGQGRWVAEQFF.

This rearrangement joins TRBV28 to TRBJ1-4; TRBD1 might be the D (6 bases). The CDR3 consists of 13 residues. V lost 8 bases and J 8 bases, leaving 15 bases between the germline ends. Germline-derived CDR1 and CDR2 are MDHEN and SYDVKM. CDR3 coding DNA: TGTGCCAGCTCTTCTCCCGACAGGGAAAAACTGTTTTTT. Its protein product is CASSSPDREKLFF.

This clone was counted only a few times. The chain recombines TRBV3-1 (or the pseudogene TRBV3-2) with TRBJ1-3, with a tentative D call TRBD1 (5 bases). The CDR3 has 19 residues. The germline V gene encodes CDR1 LGHDT and CDR2 YNNKEL (reference sequence). The germline V and J ends were trimmed by 3 bases and 7 bases, with 28 bases remaining between them. For the CDR3, the DNA is TGTGCCAGCAGCCATCCGGGACGGGACCTCTACGGGGCTTGGAACACCATATATTTT. Translated: CASSHPGRDLYGAWNTIYF.

V is TRBV28 and J is TRBJ1-1; D might be TRBD1 (5 bases). The germline CDR1 and CDR2 sequences are MDHEN and SYDVKM. The CDR3 spans 13 residues. Trimming pared 6 bases from V and 5 bases from J, leaving 13 bases between. The CDR3 bases are TGTGCCAGCAGGATCCCCGGACAAACTGAAGCTTTCTTT. It codes for CASRIPGQTEAFF.

This chain joins TRBV5-1 and TRBJ2-1, with unresolved D. Trimming took off 4 bases at V and 5 bases at J, with 10 bases between the two ends. Germline V gene lookup returns CDR1 SGHRS and CDR2 YFSETQ. The CDR3 contains 13 residues. CDR3 sequence (DNA): TGCGCCAGCAGCCTTGAAGATAACAATGAGCAGTTCTTC. Encoded protein: CASSLEDNNEQFF.

The chain recombines TRBV6-5 with TRBJ1-5; the D is unclear. This CDR3 has 13 amino acids. With 6 bases removed from V and 6 bases from J, the gap between germline ends came to 12 bases. Germline V gene data show CDR1 as MNHEY and CDR2 as SVGAGI. CDR3 DNA sequence: TGTGCCAGCAGATCGGACCGTTTTCAGCCCCAGCATTTT. Translation: CASRSDRFQPQHF.

This rearrangement joins TRBV29-1 to TRBJ2-1, with 7 nucleotides matching TRBD1. In germline, CDR1 is SQVTM, CDR2 ANQGSEA. With V trimmed by 6 bases and J by 3 bases, 14 bases remained unmatched. This CDR3 has 16 amino acids. The CDR3 here is CSVLLNRGLLYNEQFF. The CDR3, as DNA: TGCAGCGTATTACTAAACAGGGGCCTCCTCTACAATGAGCAGTTCTTC.

The chain uses TRBV11-2 and TRBJ2-2; a possible D gene is TRBD2 (6 bases). This CDR3 comprises 15 residues. Trimming cost V 4 bases and J 3 bases, with 12 bases left between them. The V gene's germline CDR1 is SGHAT and CDR2 FQNNGV. Here the CDR3 reads CASSSAGTHTGELFF. The CDR3 coding sequence is TGTGCCAGCAGCTCAGCCGGGACTCACACCGGGGAGCTGTTTTTT.

Concerning this clone: Within the sample, other DNA sequences also encode this same CDR3. CDR3 coding DNA: TGCGCCAGCAGCTTGGAAGGCAACTATGGCTACACCTTC. Its protein product is CASSLEGNYGYTF. This chain joins TRBV5-1 and TRBJ1-2; D is undetermined. Germline values: CDR1 SGHRS, CDR2 YFSETQ. The V and J ends lost 0 bases and 2 bases respectively, with 5 bases between them. The CDR3 is 13 amino acids. Supplemented by reference TRBV5-1 and TRBJ1-2, the full variable domain reads KAGVTQTPRYLIKTRGQQVTLSCSPISGHRSVSWYQQTPGQGLQFLFEYFSETQRNKGNFPGRFSGRQFSNSRSEMNVSTLELGDSALYLCASSLEGNYGYTFGSGTRLTVV.

This chain connects TRBV29-1 to TRBJ2-3, with D uncertain. The CDR3 is made up of 14 amino acids. Looked up from germline, CDR1 is SQVTM and CDR2 is ANQGSEA. V was pared by 3 bases and J by 2 bases, with 12 bases between. The CDR3 bases are TGCAGCGTTGAGAAGTCCTTCCCCACAGATACGCAGTATTTT. It specifies CSVEKSFPTDTQYF.

The V and J genes are TRBV20-1 and TRBJ1-2; no reliable D call. V was trimmed by 7 bases and J by 3 bases, leaving 6 bases between them. Germline V lookup: CDR1 DFQATT, CDR2 SNEGSKA (reference sequence). The CDR3 runs 10 residues. The CDR3 sequence: CSGTDYGYTF. The CDR3 nucleotides are TGCAGTGGGACGGACTATGGCTACACCTTC.